These 30 T cell receptor beta chains were all obtained from the same sample, sequenced in a study of control samples from healthy donors and cancer patients. Produced via immunoSEQ multiplex PCR; TCRdb's table is partial and in-frame only. The table includes 85,000 to 110,000 clones, roughly 90% detected once. The sequencing input was PBMCs. These receptors were taken from a man in his fifties or sixties with lung cancer.

The CDR3 DNA sequence: TGTGCCAGCTCACCTGCGTCCGGGTGGGCAGCAACTAATGAAAAACTGTTTTTT. Translation: CASSPASGWAATNEKLFF. The chain couples TRBV18 to TRBJ1-4; unclear D gene. The germline CDR1 and CDR2 sequences are KGHSH and LQKENI. CDR3 length equals 18 residues. Trimming left V 3 bases short and J 0 bases short, with 17 bases between.

Turning to this clone: This same CDR3 is encoded by further DNA sequences in the sample. The CDR3 region is CASLGGGAGSSYNEQFF. CDR3 nucleotide sequence: TGTGCTAGCCTAGGGGGAGGGGCGGGGAGCTCCTACAATGAGCAGTTCTTC. This chain links TRBV12-5 with TRBJ2-1; perhaps TRBD2 as D (7 bases). Trimming removed 9 bases at V and 0 bases at J, with 21 bases between. Germline CDR1 LGHNT, CDR2 FRNRAP. The CDR3 totals 17 residues.

J is TRBJ1-2 and V is TRBV4-1, with D perhaps TRBD1 (6 bases). This CDR3 region has 16 residues. With 1 base removed from V and 4 bases from J, the gap between germline ends came to 16 bases. Germline V gene sequence: CDR1 MGHRA, CDR2 YSYEKL. CDR3 coding DNA: TGCGCCAGCAGCCAAGGGACAGAAAGTAACCTCTATGGCTACACCTTC. Translated: CASSQGTESNLYGYTF.

As regards this clone: Sequence at one end of the junction differs from germline and may be a read error. This chain joins TRBV5-1 and TRBJ1-1; 7 nucleotides agree with TRBD1. This CDR3 has 15 residues. Per germline, CDR1 SGHRS and CDR2 YFSETQ. The CDR3 sequence is CARSLGAGGNTEAFF. CDR3 nucleotide sequence: TGCGCCCGCAGCTTGGGGGCAGGGGGGAACACTGAAGCTTTCTTT.

V usage is TRBV9 and J usage is TRBJ2-3; D is unresolved. V gave up 0 bases and J gave up 6 bases, with 8 bases separating them. There are 13 residues in the CDR3. Germline V gives CDR1 SGDLS, CDR2 YYNGEE. For the CDR3, the DNA is TGTGCCAGCAGCGTAGTAGCATCCGATACGCAGTATTTT. Translation: CASSVVASDTQYF.

This chain uses TRBV5-1 with TRBJ1-6, with D perhaps TRBD1 (6 bases). The germline V and J ends were trimmed by 7 bases and 5 bases, with 13 bases remaining between them. CDR1 SGHRS and CDR2 YFSETQ come from the germline V gene. CDR3 size: 14 residues. The DNA of the CDR3 is TGCGCCAGCCGCGAGACAGGACATAATTCACCCCTCCACTTT. Residues: CASRETGHNSPLHF.

The chain recombines TRBV27 with TRBJ2-1; tentative D call: TRBD1 (6 bases). The germline CDR1 and CDR2 sequences are MNHEY and SMNVEV (reference sequence). Trimming removed 3 bases at V and 3 bases at J, with 18 bases between. This CDR3 region has 17 residues. The DNA of the CDR3 is TGTGCCAGCAGTTTTTTTACAGGGCCAGGGATCTACAATGAGCAGTTCTTC. It is translated as CASSFFTGPGIYNEQFF.

This clone was observed once. The chain uses TRBV7-2 and TRBJ1-2, with unresolved D. The CDR3 covers 12 residues. Trimming took 4 bases from V and 4 from J, leaving 7 bases between them. Per the germline V gene, CDR1 is SGHTA and CDR2 is FQGNSA. This chain's CDR3 is CASSSGGYGYTF. The CDR3 bases are TGTGCCAGCAGCTCCGGCGGCTATGGCTACACCTTC.

The CDR3 region has the DNA TGTGCCAGCAGTGAATTTGGCACAGGGGCCCGCGGCTACACCTTC. Amino acids: CASSEFGTGARGYTF. V is TRBV25-1 and J is TRBJ1-2; 7 positions agree with TRBD1. V was pared by 1 base and J by 8 bases, with 10 bases of the junction left unmatched. The length of the CDR3 is 15 residues. Germline loops: CDR1 MGHDK, CDR2 SYGVNS.

The chain joins TRBV6-5 to TRBJ2-3, with 9 bases identical to TRBD2. Looked up from germline, CDR1 is MNHEY and CDR2 is SVGAGI. The CDR3 is made up of 14 amino acids. J lost 5 bases, V lost 6 bases, and 6 bases had no gene match. CDR3 region: CASSRTSDEDTQYF. The CDR3 DNA follows: TGTGCCAGCAGCCGGACTAGCGACGAAGATACGCAGTATTTT.

V is TRBV18 and J is TRBJ2-3, with D possibly being TRBD1 (5 bases). This CDR3 has 16 residues. The germline V gene encodes CDR1 KGHSH and CDR2 LQKENI. With 3 bases removed from V and 2 bases from J, the gap between germline ends came to 15 bases. Here the CDR3 reads CASSPADKGFTDTQYF. For the CDR3, the DNA is TGTGCCAGCTCACCGGCGGACAAGGGTTTCACAGATACGCAGTATTTT.

This chain uses TRBV2 with TRBJ1-4; 8 bases fit TRBD1. The CDR3 has 14 amino acids. V shed 3 bases and J 10 bases; nucleotides not matched to a gene: 7. Per germline, CDR1 SNHLY and CDR2 FYNNEI. In DNA, the CDR3 is TGTGCCAGCAGTGACCAGGGGGCCGGGGCAAAACTGTTTTTT. This sequence encodes CASSDQGAGAKLFF. Variable domain in full (rest from reference TRBV2 and TRBJ1-4): EPEVTQTPSHQVTQMGQEVILRCVPISNHLYFYWYRQILGQKVEFLVSFYNNEISEKSEIFDDQFSVERPDGSNFTLKIRSTKLEDSAMYFCASSDQGAGAKLFFGSGTQLSVL.

This rearrangement joins TRBV24-1 to TRBJ2-2; D remains ambiguous. Trimming stripped 0 bases from V and 6 bases from J, with 4 bases between. The CDR3 covers 13 residues. In germline, CDR1 is KGHDR, CDR2 SFDVKD. CDR3: CATSDLLAGELFF. Written as DNA, the CDR3 is TGTGCCACCAGTGATTTGCTAGCCGGGGAGCTGTTTTTT.

This chain connects TRBV7-2 to TRBJ2-4; possible D gene TRBD2, 6 bases. The germline V gene encodes CDR1 SGHTA and CDR2 FQGNSA. Between the trimmed V and J ends, which lost 5 bases and 5 bases, there was a span of 19 bases. This CDR3 has 16 amino acids. CDR3 sequence: CASSLRRVGSENIQYF. The DNA for the CDR3 is TGTGCCAGCAGCCTTAGGAGGGTAGGATCCGAAAACATTCAGTACTTC.

The V gene is TRBV5-1, the J gene TRBJ2-1, with a possible D match to TRBD1 (5 bases). Germline V gene lookup returns CDR1 SGHRS and CDR2 YFSETQ. V was trimmed by 6 bases and J by 8 bases, leaving 18 bases between them. The CDR3 is made up of 14 amino acids. The CDR3 here is CASTPPGSRHEQFF. CDR3 DNA: TGCGCCAGCACCCCCCCAGGGTCCAGGCATGAGCAGTTCTTC. The full variable domain, with the rest looked up from reference TRBV5-1 and TRBJ2-1, is KAGVTQTPRYLIKTRGQQVTLSCSPISGHRSVSWYQQTPGQGLQFLFEYFSETQRNKGNFPGRFSGRQFSNSRSEMNVSTLELGDSALYLCASTPPGSRHEQFFGPGTRLTVL.

The chain joins TRBV5-1 to TRBJ1-2; 9 positions agree with TRBD1. The germline gives CDR1 SGHRS, CDR2 YFSETQ. The CDR3 has 15 residues. With 2 bases clipped from V and 6 bases from J, the junction kept 8 bases outside the gene matches. The CDR3 coding sequence is TGCGCCAGCAGCTTAGACGGACAGGGGACGGATGGCTACACCTTC. Encoded protein: CASSLDGQGTDGYTF.

The chain joins TRBV30 to TRBJ1-1; D not resolved. Germline-derived CDR1 and CDR2 are GTSNPN and SVGIG (reference sequence). The V end lost 3 bases, the J end lost 0 bases, and 8 bases lay between the germline ends. The length of the CDR3 is 13 residues. The chain's CDR3 is CAWRFDMNTEAFF. The CDR3 DNA follows: TGTGCCTGGAGGTTTGACATGAACACTGAAGCTTTCTTT.

This chain uses TRBV7-2 with TRBJ2-7; 7 bases are shared with TRBD1. The CDR3 has 16 amino acids. CDR1 is SGHTA, CDR2 FQGNSA, per germline. The ends lost 1 base at V and 3 bases at J; junction bases unmatched: 9. The CDR3 DNA reads TGTGCCAGCAGCTTAGGGGCTGGGACAGCTCACTACGAGCAGTACGTC. It translates to CASSLGAGTAHYEQYV.

The genes are TRBV30 and TRBJ1-4; tentatively, D is TRBD1 (5 bases). The CDR3 spans 16 residues. From germline, CDR1 is GTSNPN and CDR2 SVGIG (reference sequence). V lost 7 bases to trimming and J lost 0 bases, with 18 bases between them. The CDR3 DNA sequence: TGTGCCTTGACAGCAAACCGCGCTGCAACTAATGAAAAACTGTTTTTT. Amino acid sequence: CALTANRAATNEKLFF.

The V call is TRBV3-1 (or the pseudogene TRBV3-2), the J call TRBJ1-5, with unresolved D. The CDR3 runs 16 residues. V was clipped by 1 base and J by 4 bases, with 14 bases between them. Germline V gene sequence: CDR1 LGHDT, CDR2 YNNKEL (reference sequence). CDR3: CASSQGEPGGNQPQHF. The CDR3 DNA sequence: TGTGCCAGCAGCCAAGGGGAGCCAGGTGGTAATCAGCCCCAGCATTTT.

This clone was observed a few times. The chain uses TRBV7-2 and TRBJ1-1; 10 bases fit TRBD1. Germline-derived CDR1 and CDR2 are SGHTA and FQGNSA. The CDR3 runs to 15 residues. The V segment lost 1 base and the J segment 5 bases; nucleotides outside the gene matches: 4. CDR3 residues: CASSLVTGGGTEAFF. The CDR3 DNA reads as TGTGCCAGCAGCTTAGTGACAGGGGGCGGAACTGAAGCTTTCTTT.

The gene calls are TRBV25-1 and TRBJ1-6; 10 bases agree with TRBD1. This CDR3 has 17 amino acids. CDR1 is MGHDK and CDR2 is SYGVNS in the germline V gene. Trimming removed 6 bases from V and 7 bases from J; junction bases left unmatched: 12. CDR3 in amino acids: CASSVGQGHLRNSPLHF. CDR3 bases: TGTGCCAGCAGCGTGGGACAGGGGCACTTAAGGAATTCACCCCTCCACTTT.

The chain recombines TRBV6-6 with TRBJ1-5, with D maybe TRBD1 (6 bases). CDR1 is MNHNY and CDR2 is SVGAGI in the germline V gene (reference sequence). This CDR3 region has 14 residues. Trimming left V 7 bases short and J 7 bases short, with 17 bases between. This chain's CDR3 is CASTMSGGVQPQHF. For the CDR3, the DNA is TGTGCCAGCACGATGTCGGGGGGCGTACAGCCCCAGCATTTT.

The chain has TRBV3-1 (or the pseudogene TRBV3-2) and TRBJ2-5; a possible D gene is TRBD2 (6 bases). Germline V gene data show CDR1 as LGHDT and CDR2 as YNNKEL (reference sequence). Between the trimmed V and J ends, which lost 6 bases and 3 bases, there was a span of 11 bases. This CDR3 region has 13 residues. CDR3 region: CASSYTGEETQYF. The CDR3 nucleotides are TGTGCCAGCAGTTACACGGGAGAAGAGACCCAGTACTTC.

The chain carries TRBV7-2 and TRBJ1-5, with 8 bases lining up with TRBD1. The junction had 2 bases not matched to a gene; V was cut back by 3 bases and J by 1 base. The germline V gene has CDR1 SGHTA and CDR2 FQGNSA. This CDR3 has 15 residues. The CDR3 coding sequence is TGTGCCAGCAGCTTCTCAGGGGGCAGCAATCAGCCCCAGCATTTT. This gives the protein CASSFSGGSNQPQHF.

The chain carries TRBV24-1 and TRBJ1-5; D remains ambiguous. Per germline, CDR1 KGHDR and CDR2 SFDVKD. V was trimmed by 6 bases and J by 3 bases, leaving 14 bases between them. CDR3 length: 15 residues. CDR3 loop: CATSKNDGPNQPQHF. CDR3 in DNA: TGTGCCACCAGTAAAAATGACGGCCCCAATCAGCCCCAGCATTTT.

The chain uses TRBV7-9 and TRBJ2-3, with TRBD2 matching over 10 bases. Germline values: CDR1 SEHNR, CDR2 FQNEAQ (reference sequence). The J segment lost 4 bases and the V segment lost 5 bases, leaving 3 bases of the junction unmatched. CDR3 length: 14 amino acids. CDR3 in amino acids: CASSPGTSADTQYF. In DNA form, the CDR3 reads TGTGCCAGCAGCCCCGGGACTAGCGCAGATACGCAGTATTTT.

In its sample, this clone was seen once. The rearrangement uses TRBV5-6 and TRBJ2-1; D unclear. In germline, CDR1 is SGHDT, CDR2 YYEEEE. The CDR3 is 12 residues long. V was cut by 2 bases and J by 7 bases, with 7 bases left in between. The CDR3 protein is CASSFHPNEQFF. The CDR3 DNA reads as TGTGCCAGCAGCTTCCATCCAAATGAGCAGTTCTTC. The variable domain in full, with the rest retrieved from reference TRBV5-6 and TRBJ2-1, is DAGVTQSPTHLIKTRGQQVTLRCSPKSGHDTVSWYQQALGQGPQFIFQYYEEEERQRGNFPDRFSGHQFPNYSSELNVNALLLGDSALYLCASSFHPNEQFFGPGTRLTVL.

This clone was seen only once. The chain employs TRBV4-2 and TRBJ1-5, with 9 bases matching TRBD1. V dropped 4 bases and J dropped 8; count of bases not matched to a gene: 6. Germline V CDR1 and CDR2: LGHNA, YNFKEQ. CDR3 length equals 14 residues. CDR3 in DNA: TGTGCCAGCAGCCCCCGGACAGGGGATAAGCCCCAGCATTTT. Protein sequence: CASSPRTGDKPQHF.

There are a few counts of this clone. The chain combines TRBV1 with TRBJ1-1; the DNA was not compared with TRBD1, the D call given in the table. TRBV1 is recorded as a pseudogene. The CDR3 runs 17 residues. The CDR3 loop is CTSSQPHHGQENTEAFF. Here the CDR3 DNA reads TGCACCAGCAGCCAACCCCACCACGGACAGGAGAACACTGAAGCTTTCTTT.